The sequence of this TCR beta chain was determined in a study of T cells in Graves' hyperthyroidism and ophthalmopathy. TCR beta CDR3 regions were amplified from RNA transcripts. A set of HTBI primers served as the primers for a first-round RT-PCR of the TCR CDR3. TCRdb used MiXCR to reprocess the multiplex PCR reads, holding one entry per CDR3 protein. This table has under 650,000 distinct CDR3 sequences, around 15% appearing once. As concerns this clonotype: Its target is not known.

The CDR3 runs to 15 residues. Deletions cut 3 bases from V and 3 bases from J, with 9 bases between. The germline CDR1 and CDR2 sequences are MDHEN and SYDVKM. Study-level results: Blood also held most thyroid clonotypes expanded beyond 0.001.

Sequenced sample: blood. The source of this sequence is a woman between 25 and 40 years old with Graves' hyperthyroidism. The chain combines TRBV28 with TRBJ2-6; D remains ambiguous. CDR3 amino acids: CASSFAAFGANVLTF. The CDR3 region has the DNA TGTGCCAGCAGTTTTGCGGCCTTTGGGGCCAACGTCCTGACTTTC.